The present T cell receptor (beta chain) was sequenced within a study of CD8+ T cells in alopecia areata. The CDR3 is 13 residues long. Germline V lookup: CDR1 GTSNPN, CDR2 SVGIG (reference sequence). Trimming left V 0 bases short and J 4 bases short, with 10 bases between. The sample's treatment: oral pan-JAK inhibitor, 5-10 mg twice daily. RNA was isolated and reverse transcribed to cDNA, the sequencing template. Produced via immunoSEQ multiplex PCR; TCRdb's table is partial and in-frame only. The data contain more than 150,000 clones, around 50% of them seen just once; the ten biggest clones take up about 12%.

The receptor was derived from a human donor with alopecia areata. The rearrangement uses TRBV30 and TRBJ2-7, with unresolved D. The material was CD8+ T cells sorted from blood, obtained at week 24, from a patient treated with tofacitinib. CDR3 bases: TGTGCCTGGAGTGTATCGGCCAGGTACGAGCAGTACTTC. This translates into CAWSVSARYEQYF.